This T cell receptor beta chain was profiled in a study of PD-1 blockade in mismatch repair-deficient tumors. Looked up from germline, CDR1 is MNHEY and CDR2 is SMNVEV (reference sequence). This CDR3 region has 14 residues. Losses at the gene ends were 5 bases for V and 6 bases for J; bases not matched to a gene: 5. Only in-frame clones appear in the TCRdb table, and some are missing; sequencing was by immunoSEQ multiplex PCR. The top ten clones hold approximately 15% of a sample with about 120,000 clones, approximately 90% of them seen once. All patients were mismatch repair deficient, assessed by either PCR or immunohistochemistry.

The chain combines TRBV27 with TRBJ2-2; 8 nucleotides match TRBD1. Specimen: peripheral blood, collected 44 weeks after starting pembrolizumab. This clonotype was sampled from an adult with mismatch repair-deficient cancer. The CDR3 spells CASSTDRGSGELFF. The CDR3 coding sequence is TGTGCCAGCAGTACCGACAGGGGATCCGGGGAGCTGTTTTTT.